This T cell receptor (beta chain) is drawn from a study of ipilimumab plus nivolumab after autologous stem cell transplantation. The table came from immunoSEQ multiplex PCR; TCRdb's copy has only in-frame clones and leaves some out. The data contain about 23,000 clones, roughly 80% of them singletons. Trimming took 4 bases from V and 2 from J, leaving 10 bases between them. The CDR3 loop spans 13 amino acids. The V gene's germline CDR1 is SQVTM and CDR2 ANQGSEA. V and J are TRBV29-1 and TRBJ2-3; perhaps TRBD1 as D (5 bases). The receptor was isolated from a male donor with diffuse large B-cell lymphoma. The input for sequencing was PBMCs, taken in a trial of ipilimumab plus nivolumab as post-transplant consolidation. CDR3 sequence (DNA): TGCAGCGTTGGTGGGGCCTCCACAGATACGCAGTATTTT. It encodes CSVGGASTDTQYF.